One T cell receptor beta chain is described in this entry. Its cognate antigen has yet to be identified. Per-base qualities were not stored, and no clone one base away is much larger. The record originates from a study of shared clonotypes between healthy human individuals (dated by TCRdb to 2019 to 2021). Regarding the complete study: A few men and two women, aged 18 to 49 years, made up the cohort. To estimate repertoire size and how much clonotypes are shared between individuals, the study performed deep sequencing of blood TCR repertoires from roughly five healthy adults. To increase sequencing depth and limit assay-specific biases, TCR repertoire library preparation and sequencing were carried out by different laboratories using diverse techniques. Per donor, leukapheresis produced somewhere between about 0.9 and 9.5 billion PBMCs. General conclusions and limits of the study: Sampling was restricted to blood, and TCR repertoires in tissues likely differ from the TCR repertoires found in blood. The small number of donors limited the genetic and exposure-history diversity represented. Based on pairwise subsampling, the degree of clonotype sharing among donors was expected to be affected by sequencing depth.

Healthy HIV-negative adults with no recently reported acute infections or vaccinations were included as donors. Every donor was a Caucasian adult residing in Nashville, Tennessee, USA. For unsorted samples, 90 million or so PBMCs were counted and genomic DNA was extracted with the QIAamp DNA Blood Mini kit. Blood was obtained by leukapheresis, after which PBMCs were separated by Ficoll-Histopaque density gradient centrifugation and cryopreserved in liquid nitrogen vapor phase. TCR CDR3 regions were amplified from genomic DNA by multiplex PCR using the deep immunoSEQ assay. Extracted genomic DNA from each cell subset was distributed evenly across all wells of several immunoSEQ 96-well plates, and each plate was treated as a replicate. For unsorted PBMC, around 310 ng of genomic DNA, equivalent to 30,000 to 35,000 T cell genomes, went into each replicate PCR. Ten immunoSEQ deep assay plates were used to sequence the unsorted PBMC genomic DNA. Purified libraries were measured with a Qubit 3.0 fluorometer, size-checked on a Bioanalyzer 2100, and measured again with the KAPA Library Quantification kit. Every immunoSEQ 96-well plate was sequenced on a dedicated single-read 150-cycle Illumina NextSeq 550 flow cell. In the source study's methods: Because the immunoSEQ output included only junctional sequences and no quality scores, the filtering could not be the same as the filtering used for full-length reads. Sequences were annotated with PyIR, a Python wrapper for IgBLAST v1.9, and V/J genes and CDR3 were assigned using IMGT germline references. Reads were removed for weak V/J assignments (E-value above 1e-6), missing CDR3, stop codons, out-of-frame junctions, or ambiguous translated residues. V3J clonotypes were defined as sequences sharing an identical inferred V gene, J gene, and CDR3 amino acid sequence. Percentage overlap between repertoires was calculated by dividing the number of shared unique clonotypes by the size of the smaller repertoire. RTK rarefaction, the Chao1 estimator, and Recon v2.1 estimates of unobserved clonotypes were used to assess repertoire richness. TCRdb limited this immuneACCESS table to in-frame rearrangements with V and J called. A share of clones is missing; checked studies link under half to unresolved V genes, and the rest is unexplained. Clonal size and the V and J genes are those of that table, whereas D and trimming came from the DNA. The sample records about 470,000 clones, 70% to 80% of which are singletons. Together, the top ten hold over 10% of the sample.

From the cysteine through the phenylalanine, the CDR3 covers 13 amino acids. CDR3 DNA only is kept here, 39 bases in frame from base 1. As encoded in the germline V gene, CDR1 is SGHAT while CDR2 is FQNNGV. V loses 3 bases of germline sequence and J loses 3 bases, and the interval between the two ends is 9 bases. The specimen sequenced was PBMCs. The chain couples TRBV11-2 to TRBJ2-7; the D gene is possibly TRBD1 or TRBD2, with 5 bases matching each. The TCR was taken from a woman aged 40 to 49 in good health. Some clones in this sample may be carry-over from other donors' samples. The DNA reads TGTGCCAGCAGCTTCGGGGCGGGCTACGAGCAGTACTTC. Its protein is CASSFGAGYEQYF.